This TCR beta chain derives from a study of cytomegalovirus exposure and HLA in healthy donors. With 60 Vbeta and 13 Jbeta primers, the PCR was carried out. Authors' data handling: Per a later analysis, the number of unique TCR beta chains was about 80 million, of which 9 million to 12 million were shared. Profiling relied on immunoSEQ multiplex PCR, and the TCRdb table lists in-frame clones only, not all of them. The D gene and trimming were derived from the DNA, and the V and J assignments and clone size from that table. Among over 150,000 clones, 70% to 80% were seen once, and the ten largest hold under 3%. This clone appeared once. The antigen is undetermined. The study's findings and limits: A later analysis, which compared TCR beta chains of equal frequency, found the HLA-associated ones more clonally expanded. In a later analysis, a genetic analysis reported fewer productive-TCR N-insertions in an Asian-associated ancestry cluster than the cohort average.

The TCR was taken from a woman aged 25-40 years in good health and CMV-seronegative. The sequencing input was PBMCs.

CDR3 nucleotides: TGTGCCAGCAGCCGTGGACAGTTGAACACCGGGGAGCTGTTTTTT. Its translation: CASSRGQLNTGELFF. V gene TRBV7-9 combines with J gene TRBJ2-2; D might be TRBD1 (6 bases). Germline assignment: CDR1 SEHNR and CDR2 FQNEAQ (reference sequence). This CDR3 has 15 residues. The ends were cut back, 5 bases at V and 1 base at J, with 11 bases in the middle.